This entry features one TCR beta chain sequence. What it binds is not known. Trimming pared 1 base from V and 6 bases from J, leaving 7 bases between. The germline CDR1 and CDR2 sequences are SEHNR and FQNEAQ (reference sequence). The CDR3 spans 12 residues. The sample originates from a study of cytomegalovirus exposure and HLA in healthy donors. Study outcomes and limitations: Most TCR sequences showed up rarely, but some public TCRs showed up in many donors.

Use of 60 Vbeta and 13 Jbeta primers characterized the PCR. This table comes from immunoSEQ multiplex PCR, and its TCRdb copy is limited to in-frame clones, with some not included. The table records about 120,000 clones, under 90% of them present only once. This chain links TRBV7-9 with TRBJ2-7; D perhaps matches TRBD1 (6 bases). The sequenced sample consisted of PBMCs. This receptor was identified in a female donor in good health and CMV-seropositive. CDR3: CASSLGGGEQYF. CDR3 nucleotides: TGTGCCAGCAGCTTAGGAGGGGGCGAGCAGTACTTC.